A selection of T cell receptor beta chains follows, all from one sample in a study of cytomegalovirus exposure and HLA in healthy donors. TCRdb's copy holds only in-frame clones and misses some; the assay was immunoSEQ multiplex PCR. Seen here are under 250,000 clones, over 75% observed once, and the top ten hold just under 3%. Sequencing used PBMCs. The receptors were gathered from a woman between 25 and 40 years old in good health and CMV-seronegative. CDR3s include the opening cysteine and the closing phenylalanine or tryptophan. A D gene is named only where the DNA matches it firmly. A row's size may be missing; if present it is once, few, many or a size class.

d_call,v_call,cdr3_length,clone_size,j_call,cdr3_aa,cdr3_nt
NA,TRBV2,12,NA,TRBJ2-2,CASREGTGELFF,TGTGCCAGCAGGGAGGGAACCGGGGAGCTGTTTTTT
NA,TRBV5-1,13,NA,TRBJ2-7,CASRVGQGDEQYF,TGCGCCAGCAGGGTTGGGCAGGGCGACGAGCAGTACTTC
NA,TRBV7-6,14,NA,TRBJ1-5,CASSPGLSNQPQHF,TGTGCCAGCAGCCCGGGACTGAGCAATCAGCCCCAGCATTTT
TRBD1,TRBV6-1,15,once,TRBJ1-2,CASSELDRSTYGYTF,TGTGCCAGCAGTGAACTGGACAGGTCGACATATGGCTACACCTTC
NA,TRBV19,16,NA,TRBJ1-3,CASRVAGTNSGNTIYF,TGTGCCAGTAGGGTCGCCGGGACAAACTCTGGAAACACCATATATTTT
TRBD1,TRBV7-8,17,NA,TRBJ1-1,CASSPPARQGPNTEAFF,TGTGCCAGCAGCCCGCCCGCCCGACAGGGACCGAACACTGAAGCTTTCTTT
NA,TRBV4-1,12,few,TRBJ1-1,CASSQGGGEAFF,TGCGCCAGCAGCCAAGGAGGGGGTGAAGCTTTCTTT
NA,TRBV6-1,12,NA,TRBJ2-1,CASAGTVFEQFF,TGTGCCAGCGCAGGGACTGTTTTTGAGCAGTTCTTC
TRBD2,TRBV5-4,14,NA,TRBJ2-7,CASTSGGSPLEQYF,TGTGCCAGCACCAGCGGGGGGAGCCCCCTCGAGCAGTACTTC
NA,TRBV6-5,12,NA,TRBJ2-3,CATLGRGLTQYF,TGTGCCACTCTTGGGCGAGGACTAACGCAGTATTTT
NA,TRBV7-9,13,NA,TRBJ1-2,CASRSLLDYGYTF,TGTGCCAGCCGGTCCTTGTTGGACTATGGCTACACCTTC
TRBD1,TRBV7-9,16,once,TRBJ1-6,CSSTQDRLLHNSPLHF,TGTTCCAGCACCCAGGACAGGCTCCTTCATAATTCACCCCTCCACTTT
NA,TRBV27,16,NA,TRBJ2-3,CASSVRLPYSADTQYF,TGTGCCAGCAGTGTCAGACTCCCGTATTCGGCAGATACGCAGTATTTT
TRBD1,TRBV5-1,18,NA,TRBJ1-2,CASSYTKGQGEANYGYTF,TGCGCCAGCAGCTATACAAAGGGACAGGGGGAAGCTAACTATGGCTACACCTTC
TRBD1,TRBV19,14,NA,TRBJ2-7,CASSPGTGNYEQYF,TGTGCCAGTAGTCCCGGGACAGGTAACTACGAGCAGTACTTC
TRBD2,TRBV29-1,15,NA,TRBJ2-1,CSVGRRLAGNNEQFF,TGCAGCGTTGGTAGGCGACTAGCGGGGAACAATGAGCAGTTCTTC
NA,TRBV7-9,16,NA,TRBJ2-2,CASSPLYSGNTGELFF,TGTGCCAGCAGCCCCCTATATAGCGGGAACACCGGGGAGCTGTTTTTT
NA,TRBV10-2,11,NA,TRBJ1-2,CASGQNYGYTF,TGCGCCAGCGGACAAAACTATGGCTACACCTTC
NA,TRBV28,14,NA,TRBJ2-7,CASTLTGSSYEQYF,TGTGCCAGCACCCTGACTGGTTCCTCCTACGAGCAGTACTTC
NA,TRBV30,14,NA,TRBJ2-7,CAWEVRGGRYEQYF,TGTGCCTGGGAGGTGAGGGGGGGCCGCTACGAGCAGTACTTC
NA,TRBV10-3,14,NA,TRBJ2-3,CAIGGGGSTDTQYF,TGTGCCATTGGAGGAGGCGGCTCCACAGATACGCAGTATTTT
TRBD1,TRBV7-9,13,NA,TRBJ1-2,CASSRDSDYRYTF,TGTGCCAGCAGCCGGGACAGCGACTATCGCTACACCTTC
NA,TRBV27,19,NA,TRBJ1-5,CASRALGTPILGSNQPQHF,TGTGCCAGCAGGGCCCTCGGGACACCGATTTTGGGAAGCAATCAGCCCCAGCATTTT
NA,TRBV5-1,13,few,TRBJ2-7,CASSQRLAYEQYF,TGCGCCAGCAGCCAAAGACTAGCCTACGAGCAGTACTTC
NA,TRBV12-5,14,few,TRBJ1-4,CASGFGQSNEKLFF,TGTGCTAGTGGTTTTGGACAGTCTAATGAAAAACTGTTTTTT
NA,TRBV5-4,14,NA,TRBJ2-2,CASSPPPGTGELFF,TGTGCCAGCAGCCCGCCTCCGGGGACCGGGGAGCTGTTTTTT
NA,TRBV13,13,NA,TRBJ2-5,CASSYFSRETQYF,TGTGCCAGCAGCTATTTTTCCCGGGAGACCCAGTACTTC
NA,TRBV5-1,17,NA,TRBJ1-2,CASSFRSDPQGNYGYTF,TGCGCCAGCAGCTTTCGCTCGGACCCCCAGGGTAACTATGGCTACACCTTC
NA,TRBV28,14,NA,TRBJ1-1,CASSSNYKYTEAFF,TGTGCCAGCAGTTCTAACTACAAGTACACTGAAGCTTTCTTT
NA,TRBV29-1,14,NA,TRBJ2-1,CSVAGGDTYNEQFF,TGCAGCGTTGCAGGAGGGGATACCTACAATGAGCAGTTCTTC
NA,TRBV27,15,few,TRBJ1-2,CASSLSSRATYGYTF,TGTGCCAGCAGTTTATCGTCCAGGGCGACCTATGGCTACACCTTC
NA,TRBV5-1,14,NA,TRBJ1-5,CASSLAGDFWPQHF,TGCGCCAGCAGCTTGGCAGGGGATTTTTGGCCCCAGCATTTT
TRBD1,TRBV29-1,12,few,TRBJ1-2,CSVERGGYGYPF,TGCAGCGTTGAACGAGGGGGCTATGGCTACCCCTTC
NA,TRBV5-6,12,NA,TRBJ1-1,CASSSDRYEAFF,TGTGCCAGCAGCTCCGACAGGTATGAAGCTTTCTTT
TRBD1,TRBV10-3,15,NA,TRBJ1-5,CAISETRQGKQPQHF,TGTGCCATCAGTGAGACAAGACAGGGCAAACAGCCCCAGCATTTT
TRBD1,TRBV27,16,NA,TRBJ1-4,CASSWGQSATNEKLFF,TGTGCCAGCAGTTGGGGACAGAGTGCAACTAATGAAAAACTGTTTTTT
TRBD2,TRBV11-3,17,NA,TRBJ2-3,CASSSGGSGMGTDTQYF,TGTGCCAGCAGCTCCGGGGGGAGCGGGATGGGGACAGATACGCAGTATTTT
TRBD1,TRBV4-2,15,NA,TRBJ1-1,CASSQLQGRNTEAFF,TGTGCCAGCAGCCAGCTACAGGGGAGGAACACTGAAGCTTTCTTT
NA,TRBV4-1,16,NA,TRBJ1-3,CASSQVPTHSGNTIYF,TGCGCCAGCAGCCAAGTCCCGACACACTCTGGAAACACCATATATTTT
TRBD2,TRBV5-1,16,NA,TRBJ2-3,CASSPPTSGRTDTQYF,TGCGCCAGCAGCCCCCCGACTAGCGGGAGGACAGATACGCAGTATTTT
TRBD2,TRBV9,15,NA,TRBJ2-3,CASSGGGAFTDTQYF,TGTGCCAGCAGCGGGGGAGGGGCATTCACAGATACGCAGTATTTT
TRBD1,TRBV10-1,14,NA,TRBJ1-3,CASGDRSSGNTIYF,TGCGCCAGCGGGGACAGGAGCTCTGGAAACACCATATATTTT
TRBD1,TRBV11-2,15,NA,TRBJ2-7,CASSGPGTGAYEQYF,TGTGCCAGCAGCGGTCCCGGGACAGGGGCCTACGAGCAGTACTTC
TRBD2,TRBV5-1,14,NA,TRBJ2-7,CASGTSGATYEQYF,TGCGCCAGCGGGACTAGCGGGGCCACTTACGAGCAGTACTTC
NA,TRBV5-1,15,NA,TRBJ2-3,CASSLGGRETDTQYF,TGCGCCAGCAGCTTGGGGGGGCGCGAGACAGATACGCAGTATTTT
TRBD1,TRBV5-1,14,NA,TRBJ2-7,CASSLTEVGQGPYF,TGCGCCAGCAGCTTGACGGAAGTTGGACAGGGTCCGTACTTC
NA,TRBV7-2,16,NA,TRBJ2-7,CASSLAQGSQTYEQYF,TGTGCCAGCAGCTTAGCACAGGGTAGCCAGACCTACGAGCAGTACTTC
NA,TRBV6-1,15,once,TRBJ2-1,CASSEWSDSYNEQFF,TGTGCCAGCAGTGAATGGAGCGACTCCTACAATGAGCAGTTCTTC
TRBD1,TRBV6-4,15,NA,TRBJ2-3,CASSDGTGGTDTQYF,TGTGCCAGCAGTGACGGGACAGGGGGCACAGATACGCAGTATTTT